This passage covers 11 T cell receptor beta chains from one sample sequenced in a study of blood T cell repertoires in COVID-19. Generated by immunoSEQ multiplex PCR, the TCRdb table keeps only in-frame clones and is missing some. The sample consists of some 110,000 clones, around 74% of them appearing once. Input material: peripheral blood. The receptors shown here come from a woman aged 70 to 79 with acute or convalescent COVID-19.

The gene calls are TRBV4-1 and TRBJ1-1; the D is unclear. The CDR3 runs 15 residues. Germline V gene lookup returns CDR1 MGHRA and CDR2 YSYEKL. V was pared by 1 base and J by 2 bases, with 11 bases between. The CDR3, as DNA: TGCGCCAGCAGCCAAGGGTCCCTAGGAAACACTGAAGCTTTCTTT. It is translated as CASSQGSLGNTEAFF.

This sequence joins TRBV7-2 and TRBJ1-5; weak D call: TRBD1 (5 bases). Per germline, CDR1 SGHTA and CDR2 FQGNSA. CDR3 size: 16 residues. The ends were cut back, 5 bases at V and 0 bases at J, with 14 bases in the middle. The CDR3 DNA is TGTGCCAGCAGCCCTATGGCCGGGGGTAGCAATCAGCCCCAGCATTTT. It specifies CASSPMAGGSNQPQHF.

This rearrangement joins TRBV5-1 to TRBJ2-6; D gene ambiguous. V lost 4 bases and J 1 base, leaving 15 bases between the germline ends. The germline V gene encodes CDR1 SGHRS and CDR2 YFSETQ. This CDR3 is 17 amino acids long. In DNA form, the CDR3 reads TGCGCCAGCAGCCGGGTAGGAAGTCGGTCTGGGGCCAACGTCCTGACTTTC. Translated, it gives CASSRVGSRSGANVLTF.

This clone is categorized as medium-sized. The chain employs TRBV21-1 and TRBJ1-2; the D segment call TRBD1 is taken from the table without a DNA check. TRBV21-1 is classified as a pseudogene. The CDR3 has 15 residues. In DNA, the CDR3 is TGTGCCAGCAGCAAAGAAACAGGGGGAAGCTATGGCTACACCTTC. It specifies CASSKETGGSYGYTF.

The V call is TRBV5-8, the J call TRBJ1-5; D remains unclear. V shed 1 base and J shed 6 bases, with 14 bases lying between them. The CDR3 has 15 residues. The germline CDR1 and CDR2 sequences are SGHTS and YDEGEE. Here the CDR3 DNA reads TGTGCCAGCAGCTTGAAAGACATGATAGTTCAGCCCCAGCATTTT. Amino acid sequence: CASSLKDMIVQPQHF.

V usage is TRBV11-3 and J usage is TRBJ2-1, with 9 bases aligning to TRBD2. This CDR3 has 15 residues. V trimming: 4 bases; J trimming: 7 bases; junction bases outside the gene matches: 8. Germline lookup yields CDR1 SGHNT and CDR2 YENEEA. CDR3 residues: CASSSRGGRGNEQFF. In nucleotides, the CDR3 is TGTGCCAGCAGCTCGCGGGGGGGCCGGGGGAATGAGCAGTTCTTC.

CDR3 protein: CSASVRGAPDTQYF. As DNA, the CDR3 is TGCAGTGCTAGTGTGCGGGGGGCCCCAGATACGCAGTATTTT. V usage is TRBV20-1 and J usage is TRBJ2-3; 8 nucleotides line up with TRBD2. Germline V gene data show CDR1 as DFQATT and CDR2 as SNEGSKA (reference sequence). The V gene end was trimmed by 3 bases and the J gene end by 4 bases; junction bases not matched to a gene: 6. The CDR3 extends over 14 amino acids.

The rearrangement joins TRBV14 to TRBJ2-7; 10 positions agree with TRBD1. CDR3 length equals 15 residues. From germline, CDR1 is SGHDN and CDR2 FVKESK. The V gene end was trimmed by 4 bases and the J gene end by 2 bases; junction bases not matched to a gene: 5. CDR3 loop: CASSLGTGAAYEQYF. The DNA for the CDR3 is TGTGCCAGCAGCCTAGGGACAGGGGCGGCCTACGAGCAGTACTTC.

The gene calls are TRBV10-2 and TRBJ1-1; D is uncertain. The V and J ends lost 7 bases and 1 base respectively, with 13 bases between them. The germline CDR1 and CDR2 sequences are WSHSY and SAAADI. The CDR3 is 14 amino acids. The CDR3 here is CASTQSGGNTEAFF. The CDR3 bases are TGCGCCAGCACCCAAAGCGGAGGGAACACTGAAGCTTTCTTT.

This clone was recorded a few times. The sample contains more than one DNA sequence encoding this CDR3. The J gene is TRBJ2-1, the V gene TRBV19; 9 bases map to TRBD1. The germline V gene has CDR1 LNHDA and CDR2 SQIVND (reference sequence). With 8 bases clipped from V and 8 bases from J, the junction kept 4 bases outside the gene matches. This CDR3 region has 12 residues. The CDR3 loop is CASSTGGDEQFF. The CDR3 DNA is TGTGCCAGTTCGACAGGGGGAGATGAGCAGTTCTTC.

V and J are TRBV18 and TRBJ2-1; 7 nucleotides match TRBD2. CDR1 is KGHSH and CDR2 is LQKENI in the germline V gene. J gave up 11 bases and V 3 bases, and 4 bases lay outside the gene matches. The length of the CDR3 is 12 residues. In DNA, the CDR3 is TGTGCCAGCTCACCGCCGGGGGGAAAGCAGTTCTTC. The encoded protein is CASSPPGGKQFF.